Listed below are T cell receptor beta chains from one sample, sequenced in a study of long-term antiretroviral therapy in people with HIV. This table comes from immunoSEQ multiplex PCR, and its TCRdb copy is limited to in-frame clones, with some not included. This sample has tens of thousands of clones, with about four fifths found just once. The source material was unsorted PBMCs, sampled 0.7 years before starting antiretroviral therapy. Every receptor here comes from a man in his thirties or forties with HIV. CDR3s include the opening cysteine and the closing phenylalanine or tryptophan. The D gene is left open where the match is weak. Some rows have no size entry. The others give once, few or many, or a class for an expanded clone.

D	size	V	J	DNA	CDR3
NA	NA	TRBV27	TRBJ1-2	TGTGCCAGCAGTTTGGAAGGCTATGGCTACACCTTC	CASSLEGYGYTF
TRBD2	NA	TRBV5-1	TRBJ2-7	TGCGCCAGCAGCTGGCTCGGAGCGGGGGCCTACGAGCAGTACTTC	CASSWLGAGAYEQYF
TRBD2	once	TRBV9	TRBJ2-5	TGTGCCAGCAGCGTAGGGGGGTTTAGCGGGCAAGAGACCCAGTACTTC	CASSVGGFSGQETQYF
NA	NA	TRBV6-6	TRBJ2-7	TGTGCCAGCAGCTCCCCGACAGTTACCTACGAGCAGTACTTC	CASSSPTVTYEQYF
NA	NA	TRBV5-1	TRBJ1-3	TGCGCCAGCAGTCTAGGGGGATTCCTTTCTGGAAACACCATATATTTT	CASSLGGFLSGNTIYF
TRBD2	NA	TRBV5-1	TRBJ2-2	TGCGCCAGCTCTGTAGCGGGGGTGAACACCGGGGAGCTGTTTTTT	CASSVAGVNTGELFF
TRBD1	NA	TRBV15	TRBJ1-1	TGTGCCACCAGCGAACCGGGACAGGGGAGGAACACTGAAGCTTTCTTT	CATSEPGQGRNTEAFF
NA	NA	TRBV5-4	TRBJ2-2	TGTGCCAGCAGCTTGGAAGCGAACACCGGGGAGCTGTTTTTT	CASSLEANTGELFF
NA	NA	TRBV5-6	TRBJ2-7	TGTGCCAGCAGCTGGAATTACGAGCAGTACTTC	CASSWNYEQYF
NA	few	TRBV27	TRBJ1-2	TGTGCCAGCAGTTTACCGGGGACCTTCTATGGCTACACCTTC	CASSLPGTFYGYTF
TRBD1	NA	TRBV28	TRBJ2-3	TGTGCCAGCAAGGGACCGGGACAGTTCACAGATACGCAGTATTTT	CASKGPGQFTDTQYF
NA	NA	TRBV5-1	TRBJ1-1	TGCGCCAGCAGCTTCGAAGGTCGGAACACTGAAGCTTTCTTT	CASSFEGRNTEAFF
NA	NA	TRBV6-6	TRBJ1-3	TGTGCCAGCAGCCTGGGGGGGGCGGTTGGAAACACCATATATTTT	CASSLGGAVGNTIYF
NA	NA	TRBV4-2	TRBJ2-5	TGTGCCAGCAGCCCTAGGTCCGAAGAGACCCAGTACTTC	CASSPRSEETQYF
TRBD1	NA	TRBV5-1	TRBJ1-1	TGCGCCAGCAGCTTGAGAATGGGACAGGCGAACACTGAAGCTTTCTTT	CASSLRMGQANTEAFF
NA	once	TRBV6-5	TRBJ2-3	TGTGCCAGCAGTCAGGAGACCTTCACAGATACGCAGTATTTT	CASSQETFTDTQYF
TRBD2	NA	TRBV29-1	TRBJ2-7	TGCAGCGTTGCAAGCGGGAGTCTGGGGGGGAACTACGAGCAGTACTTC	CSVASGSLGGNYEQYF
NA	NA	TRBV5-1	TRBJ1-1	TGCGCCAGCAGTAAGGGTCGGAACACTGAAGCTTTCTTT	CASSKGRNTEAFF
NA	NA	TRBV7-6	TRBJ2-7	TGTGCCAGCAGCAGATTGAAAGGGGCCAACTACGAGCAGTACTTC	CASSRLKGANYEQYF
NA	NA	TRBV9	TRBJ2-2	TGTGCCAGCAGCGTAGGTCGGAACACCGGGGAGCTGTTTTTT	CASSVGRNTGELFF
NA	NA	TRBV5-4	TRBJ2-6	TGTGCCAGCAGCTTGAGGGGCTCTGGGGCCAACGTCCTGACTTTC	CASSLRGSGANVLTF
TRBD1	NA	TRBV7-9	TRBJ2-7	TGTGCCAGCAGCCCTCAAGGACAGGGGGGGGTTTCTGCCTACGAGCAGTACTTC	CASSPQGQGGVSAYEQYF
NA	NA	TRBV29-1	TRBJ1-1	TGCAGCGTTGGCGGAGACAGAGAAGCTTTCTTT	CSVGGDREAFF
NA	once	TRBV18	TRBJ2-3	TGTGCCAGCTCACCAAAGGAGGCCTGGGTGCAGTATTTT	CASSPKEAWVQYF
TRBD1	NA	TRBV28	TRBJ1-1	TGTGCCAGCAGCCGCGGACAGGGGGACACTGAAGCTTTCTTT	CASSRGQGDTEAFF
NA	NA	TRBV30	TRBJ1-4	TGTGCCTGGAGGCTTCGTCCGGGACAAGTGAATGAAAAACTGTTTTTT	CAWRLRPGQVNEKLFF
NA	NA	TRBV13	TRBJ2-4	TGTGCCAGCAGCTTCGACAGGTCCAAAAACATTCAGTACTTC	CASSFDRSKNIQYF
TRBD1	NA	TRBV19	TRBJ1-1	TGTGCCAGTAGTGTGACAGGGGCACCGAACACTGAAGCTTTCTTT	CASSVTGAPNTEAFF
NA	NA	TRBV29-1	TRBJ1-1	TGCAGCGTTGAGAAGGGAATGAACACTGAAGCTTTCTTT	CSVEKGMNTEAFF
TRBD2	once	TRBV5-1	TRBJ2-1	TGCGCCAGCAGCTTGGGTGGCTTAGGGGGACTAGTCGGGAATGAGCAGTTCTTC	CASSLGGLGGLVGNEQFF
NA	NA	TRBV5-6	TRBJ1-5	TGTGCCAGCAGCTTGCGGGCAGCCAATCAGCCCCAGCATTTT	CASSLRAANQPQHF
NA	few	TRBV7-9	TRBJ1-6	TGTGCCAGCAGCCCGGGACTAAGGGGTTCACCCCTCCACTTT	CASSPGLRGSPLHF
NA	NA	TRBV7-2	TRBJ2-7	TGTGCCAGCAGCTTGACCCCCAGGGTCGAGCAGTACTTC	CASSLTPRVEQYF
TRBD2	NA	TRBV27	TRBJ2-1	TGTGCCAGCAGGACCGGGACTAGCGGACCAGGGGCCTACAATGAGCAGTTCTTC	CASRTGTSGPGAYNEQFF
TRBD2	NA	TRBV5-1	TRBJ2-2	TGCGCCAGCAGCCTCTCAAGGACTAGCGGGGTTACCGGGGAGCTGTTTTTT	CASSLSRTSGVTGELFF
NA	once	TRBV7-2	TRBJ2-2	TGTGCCAGCAGCTTACTGAAGTACACCGGGGAGCTGTTTTTT	CASSLLKYTGELFF
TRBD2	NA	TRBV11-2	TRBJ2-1	TGTGCCAGCAGCTACCAGCGGGGTGCCTCCTACAATGAGCAGTTCTTC	CASSYQRGASYNEQFF
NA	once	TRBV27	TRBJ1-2	TGTGCCAGCAGTTTTCACCCCGCTAATGGCTACACCTTC	CASSFHPANGYTF
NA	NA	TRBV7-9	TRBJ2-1	TGTGCCAGCAGCTTAGCGGACAACTACTACAATGAGCAGTTCTTC	CASSLADNYYNEQFF
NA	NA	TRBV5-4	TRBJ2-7	TGTGCCAGCAGCGTTGGGGGGGCCGCGCACCAGTACTTC	CASSVGGAAHQYF
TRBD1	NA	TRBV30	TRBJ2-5	TGTGCCTGCGGGACAGAAGAGACCCAGTACTTC	CACGTEETQYF
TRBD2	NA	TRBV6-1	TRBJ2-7	TGTGCCAGCAGTGAAGGCCTAGCGGACTCCTACGAGCAGTACTTC	CASSEGLADSYEQYF
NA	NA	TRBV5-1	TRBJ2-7	TGCGCCAGCAGCTGGAAGGACAGTCCTACGCGAGAGCAGTACTTC	CASSWKDSPTREQYF
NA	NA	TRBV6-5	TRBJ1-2	TGTGCCAGCAGTTACGACGCTTCACGGAACTATGGCTACACCTTC	CASSYDASRNYGYTF
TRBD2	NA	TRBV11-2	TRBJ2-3	TGTGCCAGCAGCTTAGATTCCGGGGGGGCAACAGATACGCAGTATTTT	CASSLDSGGATDTQYF
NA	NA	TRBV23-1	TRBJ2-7	TGCGCCAGCAGACGCCCGGGACAATTTTTCTACGAGCAGTACTTC	CASRRPGQFFYEQYF
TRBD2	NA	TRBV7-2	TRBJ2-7	TGTGCCAGCAGCTTTGGCGGGAGGGGGACCTACGAGCAGTACTTC	CASSFGGRGTYEQYF
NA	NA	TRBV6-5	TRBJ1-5	TGTGCCAGCAGTCCAACAGGGTATAGCAATCAGCCCCAGCATTTT	CASSPTGYSNQPQHF
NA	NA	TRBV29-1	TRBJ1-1	TGCAGCGTTCGAGTTGCGAGGGGTAACACTGAAGCTTTCTTT	CSVRVARGNTEAFF
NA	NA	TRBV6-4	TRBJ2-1	TGTGCCAGCAGTGACGGCGGGGGCGCGGGAAATGAGCAGTTCTTC	CASSDGGGAGNEQFF
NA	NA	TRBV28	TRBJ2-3	TGTGCCAGCAGCGGGACCCGGGGGAGGACAGATACGCAGTATTTT	CASSGTRGRTDTQYF
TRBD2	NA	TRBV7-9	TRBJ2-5	TGTGCCAGCAGTCCCCCGACTAGCGGGGGGGTCGGATTCCAAGAGACCCAGTACTTC	CASSPPTSGGVGFQETQYF
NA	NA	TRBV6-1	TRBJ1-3	TGTGCCAGCAGTGCCGGACAGCTCCGCTCTGGAAACACCATATATTTT	CASSAGQLRSGNTIYF
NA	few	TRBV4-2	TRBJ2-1	TGTGCCAGCAGCCCAACGGTTAGGAGGGCCCTCTTAGATGAGCAGTTCTTC	CASSPTVRRALLDEQFF
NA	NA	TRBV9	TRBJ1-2	TGTGCCAGCAGCGTAGTTGGGCAGGACTATGGCTACACCTTC	CASSVVGQDYGYTF
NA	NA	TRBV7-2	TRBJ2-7	TGTGCCAGCAGCTTATCACAGGCCAGCTCCTACGAGCAGTACTTC	CASSLSQASSYEQYF